This TCR beta chain was profiled in a study of vaccination effects on CD4 cells after COVID-19. Notes on the study in general: Among infection- and vaccine-induced clones, marked clonal contraction occurred late after vaccination.

In the case of this clone: Antigen specificity is unknown.

Trimming took off 9 bases at V and 8 bases at J, with 11 bases between the two ends. From germline, CDR1 is LNHDA and CDR2 SQIVND (reference sequence). This CDR3 contains 11 residues. Generated by immunoSEQ multiplex PCR, the TCRdb table keeps only in-frame clones and is missing some. The table shows 25,000 to 30,000 clones, with almost 75% occurring only once. Peptide-pool stimulation followed by sequencing identified expanded antigen-specific CD4+ clonotypes in the ViraFEST assay. Subsequent to roughly 9 days of culture, CD4+ T cells were isolated. Participants received two doses of either the BNT162b2 or mRNA-1273 vaccine.

The material sequenced was CD4+ T cells from PBMCs cultured with HCoV-229E spike peptides, taken after COVID-19 vaccination. The chain combines TRBV19 with TRBJ2-1, with D uncertain. The sequence came from a human donor who received a COVID-19 vaccine. The CDR3 DNA follows: TGTGCCAGCCATAACAGCGATGAGCAGTTCTTC. Amino acids: CASHNSDEQFF.